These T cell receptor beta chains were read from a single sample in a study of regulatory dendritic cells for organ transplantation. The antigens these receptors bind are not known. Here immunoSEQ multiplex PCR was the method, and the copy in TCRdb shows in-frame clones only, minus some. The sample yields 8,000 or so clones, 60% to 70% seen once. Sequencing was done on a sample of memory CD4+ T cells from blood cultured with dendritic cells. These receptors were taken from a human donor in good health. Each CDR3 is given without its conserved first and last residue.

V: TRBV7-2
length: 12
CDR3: ASSSPGRYNEQF

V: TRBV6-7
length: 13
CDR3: ASSYSKGQVGGYT

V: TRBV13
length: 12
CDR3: ASSFSSSYNEQF

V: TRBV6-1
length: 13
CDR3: ASSRYSTLNSPLH

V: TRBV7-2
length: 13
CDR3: ASSLGSARHYEQY

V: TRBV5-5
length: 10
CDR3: ASSQGNGELF

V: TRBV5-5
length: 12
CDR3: ASSLQGTNTEAF

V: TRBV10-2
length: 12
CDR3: ASSATGLNYGYT

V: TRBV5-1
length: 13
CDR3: ASSLEGGGRNEQF

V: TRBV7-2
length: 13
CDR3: ASSLGTAMNTEAF

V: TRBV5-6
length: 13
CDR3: ASSPAGRMNTEAF

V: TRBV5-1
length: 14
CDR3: ASSLDRASNTGELF

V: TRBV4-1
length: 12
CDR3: ASSHEGYNSPLH

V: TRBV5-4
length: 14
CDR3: ASSLDGRGGPKEQF

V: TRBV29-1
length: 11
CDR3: SVASGGQNIQY

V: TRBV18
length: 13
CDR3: ASSPRAEGAGEQY

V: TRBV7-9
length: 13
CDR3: ASSLVAGGADTQY

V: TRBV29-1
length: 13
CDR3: SVEDPGESTGELF

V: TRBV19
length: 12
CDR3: ASSIIGTSNEQY

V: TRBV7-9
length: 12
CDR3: ATRDNPNTGELF

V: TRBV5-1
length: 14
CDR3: ASSENVGQLNTEAF

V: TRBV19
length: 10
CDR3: ASSISRQPQH

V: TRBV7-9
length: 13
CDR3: ASSLALGQGFGQY

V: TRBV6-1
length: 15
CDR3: ASSEQDIRSYNSPLH

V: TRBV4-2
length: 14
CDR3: ASSQDTSGVMNTQY

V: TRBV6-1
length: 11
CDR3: ATRETGGQPQH

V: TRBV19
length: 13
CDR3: ASSIKAGNTDTQY

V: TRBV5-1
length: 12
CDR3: ASSPSGGPYEQY

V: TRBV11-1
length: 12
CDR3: ASSLGTGIGELF

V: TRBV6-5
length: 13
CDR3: ASSGQGARAYEQY

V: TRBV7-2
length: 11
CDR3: ASIGDRVNGYT

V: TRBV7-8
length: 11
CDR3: ASSSSGTDTQY

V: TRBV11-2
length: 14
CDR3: ASSLVQGPPTDTQY